Shown below are 3 T cell receptor beta chains from a single sample sequenced in a study of T-cell reconstitution after alpha-beta-depleted transplantation in children. For TCRbeta, the library was prepared with unique molecular identifiers. TCRdb independently ran MiXCR on the PCR reads; one entry per CDR3 protein. This table holds just over 350,000 distinct CDR3 sequences, about an eighth found once. Sequenced material: PBMCs, taken from the stem cell graft. These receptors were collected from a human donor who donated a stem cell graft to a child with Fanconi anemia.

This clonotype appeared many times. The genes are TRBV7-2 and TRBJ1-1; a weak D match, TRBD1 (5 bases). CDR3 length: 13 amino acids. V lost 6 bases and J lost 1, with 9 bases in between. CDR1 is SGHTA and CDR2 is FQGNSA in the germline V gene. The CDR3 sequence: CASRSRGNTEAFF. The DNA of the CDR3 is TGTGCCAGCAGAAGTAGGGGGAACACTGAAGCTTTCTTT.

The gene calls are TRBV7-9 and TRBJ1-1, with D unclear. Germline values: CDR1 SEHNR, CDR2 FQNEAQ (reference sequence). The CDR3 is made up of 17 amino acids. The V and J ends lost 2 bases and 1 base respectively, with 17 bases between them. CDR3 protein: CASSLIPRGAANTEAFF. The DNA for the CDR3 is TGTGCCAGCAGCTTAATCCCCCGAGGCGCTGCGAACACTGAAGCTTTCTTT.

V is TRBV6-1 and J is TRBJ2-1, with 10 positions matching TRBD1. CDR1 and CDR2 from the germline V gene are MNHNS and SASEGT. The CDR3 extends over 16 amino acids. With V trimmed by 2 bases and J by 2 bases, 3 bases remained unmatched. The CDR3 region has the DNA TGTGCCAGCAGTGAAAGGGGGACAGGGGCCTACAATGAGCAGTTCTTC. It codes for CASSERGTGAYNEQFF.